This TCR beta chain was documented in a study of shared clonotypes between healthy human individuals. This clone was seen a single time. Antigen specificity is unknown. Profiling relied on immunoSEQ multiplex PCR, and the TCRdb table lists in-frame clones only, not all of them. The sample records about a million clones, approximately 80% being singletons. Findings and limits, study-wide: Compared with clonotypes that all four donors shared, non-shared clonotypes had lower generation probabilities.

The receptor was derived from a man between 18 and 35 years old in good health. Some clones in this sample may be carry-over from other donors' samples. Input material: memory CD4+ T cells from PBMCs. Subset: CD45RA-negative fraction.

CDR3 DNA: TGTGCCAGCAGCCTGAACAGGGTTGGCGAGACCCAGTACTTC. Its protein product is CASSLNRVGETQYF. V usage is TRBV7-8 and J usage is TRBJ2-5; TRBD1 is a possible D gene (6 bases). The V gene's germline CDR1 is SGHVS and CDR2 FQNEAQ. This CDR3 region has 14 residues. Trimming shortened V by 5 bases and J by 5 bases, and 15 bases separated the two germline ends. The variable domain in full, with the rest retrieved from reference TRBV7-8 and TRBJ2-5, is GAGVSQSPRYKVAKRGQDVALRCDPISGHVSLFWYQQALGQGPEFLTYFQNEAQLDKSGLPSDRFFAERPEGSVSTLKIQRTQQEDSAVYLCASSLNRVGETQYFGPGTRLLVL.